This T cell receptor (beta chain) was sequenced in a study of blood T cells in healthy people across ages. Through a sample-barcoded 5' primer and a J-beta primer mix, a second PCR was run for roughly 6 to 12 cycles. TCRdb independently ran MiXCR on the 5' RACE reads; one entry per CDR3 protein. The sample contains around 1,100,000 distinct CDR3 sequences, around two fifths of which appear only once. Germline V CDR1 and CDR2: SGHRS, YFSETQ. The CDR3 loop spans 15 amino acids. Trimming took off 0 bases at V and 3 bases at J, with 13 bases between the two ends. The gene calls are TRBV5-1 and TRBJ2-7; D might be TRBD1 (7 bases). The specimen sequenced was blood. This receptor was taken from a man in his late teens or twenties in good health. The CDR3 sequence: CASSLAGDRGYEQYF. The CDR3 DNA follows: TGCGCCAGCAGCTTGGCGGGGGACAGAGGCTACGAGCAGTACTTC.